What follows are 15 T cell receptor beta chains derived from one specimen sequenced in a study of blood T cell repertoires in COVID-19 (dated by TCRdb to the early 2020s). To prepare the library, the immunoSEQ multiplex PCR assay was applied. Entries here come from immuneACCESS through TCRdb and include only in-frame sequences with V and J called. Some clones fail to appear in such tables; in the studies checked, an unresolved V gene covers under half of the shortfall, and the cause of the remainder is unknown. The sample table contains 25,000 to 30,000 clones; only one count was recorded for 65% to 90% of them. The top ten constitute about 25% of the sample. Source material: peripheral blood. The source is a human donor in a cohort sampled during active COVID-19.

The J gene is TRBJ2-1, the V gene TRBV5-4; D remains unclear. Per the germline V gene, CDR1 is SGHNT and CDR2 is YYREEE (reference sequence). CDR3 length: 12 residues. The germline V and J ends were trimmed by 0 bases and 7 bases, with 5 bases remaining between them. The CDR3 sequence: CASSLGGNEQFF. In nucleotides, the CDR3 is TGTGCCAGCAGCTTGGGAGGAAATGAGCAGTTCTTC.

The rearrangement joins TRBV6-2 or TRBV6-3 to TRBJ1-2; the D gene is possibly TRBD1 (6 bases). CDR3 length: 16 residues. Germline CDR1 and CDR2: MNHEY and SVGEGT. V was pared by 4 bases and J by 3 bases, with 18 bases between. The DNA of the CDR3 is TGTGCCAGCAGTTCCATCAGGACAGATGAGGACTATGGCTACACCTTC. Translating it yields CASSSIRTDEDYGYTF.

The chain carries TRBV23-1 and TRBJ2-2; 9 bases align to TRBD2. TRBV23-1 is noted as an ORF with a role that remains uncertain. The CDR3 covers 15 residues. V shed 4 bases and J 6 bases; nucleotides not matched to a gene: 6. The CDR3 reads CASSREAGGPGELFF. The CDR3 nucleotides read TGCGCCAGCAGTCGAGAAGCGGGAGGCCCCGGGGAGCTGTTTTTT.

This chain links TRBV7-3 with TRBJ2-1; 13 bases are a match to TRBD2. This CDR3 comprises 17 residues. In germline, CDR1 is SGHTA, CDR2 FQGTGA. With 0 bases clipped from V and 7 bases from J, the junction kept 6 bases outside the gene matches. DNA for the CDR3: TGTGCCAGCAGCTTAACCGGACTAGCGGGAGTAAATAATGAGCAGTTCTTC. This sequence encodes CASSLTGLAGVNNEQFF. Drawing the rest from reference TRBV7-3 and TRBJ2-1, the complete variable domain is GAGVSQTPSNKVTEKGKYVELRCDPISGHTALYWYRQSLGQGPEFLIYFQGTGAADDSGLPNDRFFAVRPEGSVSTLKIQRTERGDSAVYLCASSLTGLAGVNNEQFFGPGTRLTVL.

The chain is built from TRBV14 and TRBJ2-7; 9 bases are a match to TRBD1. Germline-derived CDR1 and CDR2 are SGHDN and FVKESK. The length of the CDR3 is 14 residues. With V trimmed by 0 bases and J by 5 bases, 2 bases remained unmatched. The CDR3 sequence: CASSQDWTGDEQYF. The CDR3 region has the DNA TGTGCCAGCAGCCAAGATTGGACAGGGGACGAGCAGTACTTC.

V usage is TRBV9 and J usage is TRBJ2-7, with TRBD2 matching 11 bases. The CDR3 sequence is 15 residues long. V trimming: 4 bases; J trimming: 2 bases; junction bases outside the gene matches: 5. The germline gives CDR1 SGDLS, CDR2 YYNGEE. The CDR3 DNA sequence: TGTGCCAGCAGCCTCACTAGCGGGAGCACCTACGAGCAGTACTTC. This sequence encodes CASSLTSGSTYEQYF. Filled out from reference TRBV9 and TRBJ2-7, the complete variable domain reads DSGVTQTPKHLITATGQRVTLRCSPRSGDLSVYWYQQSLDQGLQFLIQYYNGEERAKGNILERFSAQQFPDLHSELNLSSLELGDSALYFCASSLTSGSTYEQYFGPGTRLTVT.

V usage is TRBV5-6 and J usage is TRBJ2-7; 7 bases map to TRBD2. CDR1 and CDR2 (germline): SGHDT, YYEEEE. There are 13 residues in the CDR3. V shed 3 bases and J 3 bases; nucleotides not matched to a gene: 3. In DNA form, the CDR3 reads TGTGCCAGCAGCTGGGGCGGGGGCTACGAGCAGTACTTC. Translation gives CASSWGGGYEQYF.

This clone was recorded only once. This chain connects TRBV7-3 to TRBJ2-6, with 9 nucleotides matching TRBD2. The CDR3 is 18 amino acids. Germline V CDR1 and CDR2: SGHTA, FQGTGA. V shed 2 bases and J 0 bases; nucleotides not matched to a gene: 5. CDR3 nucleotide sequence: TGTGCCAGCAGCTTATTTGCGGGAGGGTCCTCTGGGGCCAACGTCCTGACTTTC. It encodes CASSLFAGGSSGANVLTF. The full variable domain, completed using reference TRBV7-3 and TRBJ2-6, is GAGVSQTPSNKVTEKGKYVELRCDPISGHTALYWYRQSLGQGPEFLIYFQGTGAADDSGLPNDRFFAVRPEGSVSTLKIQRTERGDSAVYLCASSLFAGGSSGANVLTFGAGSRLTVL.

This chain links TRBV7-2 with TRBJ2-7; TRBD1 matches 8 bases. V gave up 5 bases and J gave up 1 base; unmatched junction bases: 4. There are 14 residues in the CDR3. Germline V CDR1 and CDR2: SGHTA, FQGNSA. The CDR3: CASSQTGVSYEQYF. The CDR3 bases are TGTGCCAGCAGCCAGACAGGGGTGTCCTACGAGCAGTACTTC. Together with reference TRBV7-2 and TRBJ2-7, the CDR3 gives the full variable domain: GAGVSQSPSNKVTEKGKDVELRCDPISGHTALYWYRQSLGQGLEFLIYFQGNSAPDKSGLPSDRFSAERTGGSVSTLTIQRTQQEDSAVYLCASSQTGVSYEQYFGPGTRLTVT.

The V call is TRBV6-5, the J call TRBJ1-1, with D uncertain. Germline CDR1 MNHEY, CDR2 SVGAGI. V lost 6 bases and J 0 bases, leaving 11 bases between the germline ends. The CDR3 spans 14 residues. CDR3 sequence (DNA): TGTGCCAGCAGAACGAGCGGGTTGAACACTGAAGCTTTCTTT. Its protein is CASRTSGLNTEAFF.

This clone was recorded only once. The gene calls are TRBV4-1 and TRBJ2-3, with 11 bases that match TRBD2. With V trimmed by 0 bases and J by 4 bases, 3 bases remained unmatched. This CDR3 has 16 amino acids. Germline values: CDR1 MGHRA, CDR2 YSYEKL. CDR3 in DNA: TGCGCCAGCAGCCAAGATTCACTAGCGGGGGCAGATACGCAGTATTTT. Amino acids: CASSQDSLAGADTQYF.

This chain joins TRBV14 and TRBJ2-1, with a tentative D call TRBD2 (6 bases). The CDR3 covers 16 residues. Trimming took off 5 bases at V and 0 bases at J, with 14 bases between the two ends. CDR1 SGHDN and CDR2 FVKESK come from the germline V gene. DNA of the CDR3: TGTGCCAGCAGCTTTCATAGCGGCTACTCCTACAATGAGCAGTTCTTC. Translating it yields CASSFHSGYSYNEQFF.

This clone was seen a single time. The genes are TRBV12-3 or TRBV12-4 and TRBJ2-3; D not resolved. This CDR3 has 13 amino acids. The V end lost 6 bases, the J end lost 3 bases, and 10 bases lay between the germline ends. DNA for the CDR3: TGTGCCAGCAGAGTTAGTTCGACAGATACGCAGTATTTT. Amino acid sequence: CASRVSSTDTQYF.

V gene TRBV4-3 combines with J gene TRBJ2-5, with 8 bases identical to TRBD2. The CDR3 consists of 16 residues. V was clipped by 0 bases and J by 5 bases; unmatched bases: 8. Germline-derived CDR1 and CDR2 are LGHNA and YSLEER. DNA of the CDR3: TGCGCCAGCAGCCAAGACGCGGGAGGAGCCTTTGAGACCCAGTACTTC. It translates to CASSQDAGGAFETQYF.

The genes are TRBV5-6 and TRBJ1-3, with unresolved D. CDR3 size: 16 residues. Trimming removed 2 bases at V and 0 bases at J, with 12 bases between. Germline V gives CDR1 SGHDT, CDR2 YYEEEE. The CDR3, as DNA: TGTGCCAGCAGCTTCGGGAGTGATCGCTCTGGAAACACCATATATTTT. This gives the protein CASSFGSDRSGNTIYF.